The 20 T cell receptor beta chains reported below all come from one sample, sequenced in a study of T cells after yellow fever vaccination. TCRdb itself ran the 5' RACE reads through MiXCR, one entry per CDR3 protein. The sample records around 310,000 distinct CDR3 sequences, about 8.7% being singletons. This sample comprised PBMCs, obtained on the day of the first yellow fever vaccination. Source of these receptors: a man between 18 and 35 years old who received the YFV17D yellow fever vaccine.

V usage is TRBV18 and J usage is TRBJ1-2, with a possible D match to TRBD1 (6 bases). The CDR3 totals 14 residues. Trimming took off 6 bases at V and 6 bases at J, with 17 bases between the two ends. In germline, CDR1 is KGHSH, CDR2 LQKENI. CDR3 loop: CASSQTVRTDGYTF. CDR3 in DNA: TGTGCCAGCTCCCAAACAGTGCGGACAGATGGCTACACCTTC.

This clonotype was observed a handful of times. The CDR3: CASSLWVADTQYF. CDR3 sequence (DNA): TGCGCCAGCAGCTTGTGGGTTGCAGATACGCAGTATTTT. The chain combines TRBV5-1 with TRBJ2-3; D remains unclear. Trimming shortened V by 1 base and J by 4 bases, and 7 bases separated the two germline ends. Germline CDR1 reads SGHRS; CDR2 reads YFSETQ. The CDR3 contains 13 residues.

V usage is TRBV4-1 and J usage is TRBJ2-7; D uncertain. The germline V and J ends were trimmed by 0 bases and 5 bases, with 5 bases remaining between them. There are 12 residues in the CDR3. Germline V CDR1 and CDR2: MGHRA, YSYEKL. Written as DNA, the CDR3 is TGCGCCAGCAGCCAAGATAGACACGAGCAGTACTTC. It encodes CASSQDRHEQYF.

The chain links TRBV4-1 to TRBJ2-5; weak D call: TRBD2 (7 bases). The CDR3 consists of 15 residues. Germline values: CDR1 MGHRA, CDR2 YSYEKL. Trimming left V 1 base short and J 4 bases short, with 13 bases between. The CDR3 DNA follows: TGCGCCAGCAGCCAAGTAGGGGGGGTAGGAGAGACCCAGTACTTC. It specifies CASSQVGGVGETQYF.

This clonotype was recorded many times. The chain uses TRBV12-3 or TRBV12-4 and TRBJ2-1; 8 bases agree with TRBD1. CDR3 size: 13 residues. With V trimmed by 7 bases and J by 7 bases, 6 bases remained unmatched. The CDR3 sequence: CASTQTGVNEQFF. The CDR3 DNA is TGTGCCAGCACCCAGACAGGGGTGAATGAGCAGTTCTTC.

This clonotype was seen ten or more times. The chain uses TRBV3-1 and TRBJ2-5, with D perhaps matching TRBD1 (6 bases). Germline CDR1 reads LGHDT; CDR2 reads YNNKEL (reference sequence). The V gene lost 4 bases and the J gene lost 4 bases, with 16 bases spanning the gap. This CDR3 spans 15 amino acids. This CDR3 reads CASSRNTGLPETQYF. Written as DNA, the CDR3 is TGTGCCAGCAGCCGGAACACAGGGCTCCCAGAGACCCAGTACTTC.

In this sample, this clonotype turned up a few times. The chain has TRBV2 and TRBJ2-2; the D gene is possibly TRBD2 (7 bases). V was clipped by 11 bases and J by 7 bases, with 14 bases between them. CDR3 length equals 12 residues. Germline V gene sequence: CDR1 SNHLY, CDR2 FYNNEI. CDR3 residues: CAGRGFGGELFF. CDR3 coding DNA: TGTGCCGGGAGGGGGTTCGGCGGGGAGCTGTTTTTT.

This clonotype was picked up a small number of times. The chain has TRBV5-1 and TRBJ2-1; TRBD2 matches at 9 bases. CDR1 is SGHRS and CDR2 is YFSETQ in the germline V gene. Trimming removed 2 bases from V and 4 bases from J; junction bases left unmatched: 7. This CDR3 has 16 amino acids. CDR3 sequence: CASSLSGGTDYNEQFF. The CDR3 DNA is TGCGCCAGCAGCTTAAGCGGGGGGACAGATTACAATGAGCAGTTCTTC.

This clonotype was found a few times. The chain recombines TRBV7-6 with TRBJ1-1, with 11 bases matching TRBD1. Per the germline V gene, CDR1 is SGHVS and CDR2 is FNYEAQ. V shed 1 base and J 0 bases; nucleotides not matched to a gene: 1. The CDR3 is 16 residues long. The CDR3: CASSLGDRGLNTEAFF. CDR3 nucleotide sequence: TGTGCCAGCAGCTTAGGGGACAGGGGGTTGAACACTGAAGCTTTCTTT.

This clonotype was picked up many times. The chain combines TRBV7-8 with TRBJ2-2; 7 positions agree with TRBD1. With V trimmed by 3 bases and J by 5 bases, 12 bases remained unmatched. The germline V gene encodes CDR1 SGHVS and CDR2 FQNEAQ. The CDR3 contains 17 residues. The CDR3 bases are TGTGCCAGCAGCTTTACTATTCCGGGACAGCGAACCGGGGAGCTGTTTTTT. Translating it yields CASSFTIPGQRTGELFF.

This clonotype has ten or more counts. The chain is built from TRBV11-1 and TRBJ2-3; a possible D gene is TRBD1 (6 bases). CDR1 is SGHAT, CDR2 FQDESV, per germline (reference sequence). Trimming took 6 bases from V and 3 from J, leaving 25 bases between them. The CDR3 contains 18 residues. The CDR3, as DNA: TGTGCCAGCAGTTCAACAGGGAACCGGGATGGGGAGACAGATACGCAGTATTTT. Its translation is CASSSTGNRDGETDTQYF.

This clonotype was seen ten or more times. This rearrangement joins TRBV7-9 to TRBJ2-4; D gene ambiguous. The germline V gene encodes CDR1 SEHNR and CDR2 FQNEAQ (reference sequence). V lost 4 bases and J 9 bases, leaving 13 bases between the germline ends. The CDR3 sequence is 13 residues long. The CDR3: CASSSLRVGIQYF. CDR3 bases: TGTGCCAGCAGCTCTCTCCGGGTGGGCATTCAGTACTTC.

This clonotype has just a few counts. V and J are TRBV19 and TRBJ2-3; D unclear. The germline V gene has CDR1 LNHDA and CDR2 SQIVND (reference sequence). V lost 2 bases and J lost 1, with 13 bases in between. The CDR3 has 16 amino acids. CDR3 sequence: CASSIRPSGGTDTQYF. CDR3 bases: TGTGCCAGTAGTATAAGACCCTCTGGTGGCACAGATACGCAGTATTTT.

This clonotype was seen ten or more times. The chain employs TRBV2 and TRBJ2-2, with TRBD2 matching 7 bases. Germline assignment: CDR1 SNHLY and CDR2 FYNNEI. The length of the CDR3 is 15 residues. J was trimmed by 4 bases and V by 5 bases; bases with no gene match: 7. The DNA of the CDR3 is TGTGCCAGCAGTAAGCTAGCGGCGCTCACCGGGGAGCTGTTTTTT. Translating gives CASSKLAALTGELFF.

Ten or more counts support this clonotype. The V and J genes are TRBV12-3 or TRBV12-4 and TRBJ2-2; possibly TRBD2 for D (5 bases). V was clipped by 8 bases and J by 6 bases, with 10 bases between them. CDR3 length: 12 residues. CDR3 residues: CASREGPGELFF. The CDR3 DNA is TGTGCCAGCCGAGAGGGCCCCGGGGAGCTGTTTTTT.

This clonotype was seen ten or more times. This chain connects TRBV11-2 to TRBJ2-1, with a weak D call TRBD2 (5 bases). The V gene lost 5 bases and the J gene lost 10 bases, with 18 bases spanning the gap. The V gene's germline CDR1 is SGHAT and CDR2 FQNNGV. The CDR3 sequence is 14 residues long. The CDR3: CASSPVGETGEQFF. CDR3 nucleotides: TGTGCCAGCAGCCCGGTTGGGGAGACGGGCGAGCAGTTCTTC.

The chain has TRBV5-5 and TRBJ1-4; D is undetermined. Deletions cut 0 bases from V and 11 bases from J, with 11 bases between. The CDR3 contains 13 residues. The germline V gene has CDR1 SGHKS and CDR2 YYEKEE (reference sequence). CDR3 residues: CASSLVGRPKLFF. The CDR3 nucleotides read TGTGCCAGCAGCTTGGTTGGACGTCCTAAACTGTTTTTT.

The rearrangement links TRBV29-1 to TRBJ1-2, with a tentative D call TRBD1 (5 bases). The CDR3 loop spans 11 amino acids. Trimming removed 1 base at V and 8 bases at J, with 8 bases between. Germline V gene data show CDR1 as SQVTM and CDR2 as ANQGSEA. The CDR3 DNA sequence: TGCAGCGTTGAAGGTGGGGCCGGCTACACCTTC. It codes for CSVEGGAGYTF.

The genes are TRBV29-1 and TRBJ1-2; 9 bases line up with TRBD1. Germline V gene data show CDR1 as SQVTM and CDR2 as ANQGSEA. The junction had 6 bases not matched to a gene; V was cut back by 6 bases and J by 7 bases. CDR3 length equals 12 residues. The CDR3 protein is CSVRQGEGGYTF. The CDR3 bases are TGCAGCGTCCGACAGGGGGAAGGTGGCTACACCTTC. Full variable domain (remainder filled in from reference TRBV29-1 and TRBJ1-2): SAVISQKPSRDICQRGTSLTIQCQVDSQVTMMFWYRQQPGQSLTLIATANQGSEATYESGFVIDKFPISRPNLTFSTLTVSNMSPEDSSIYLCSVRQGEGGYTFGSGTRLTVV.

This clonotype came up a few times. The chain links TRBV12-3 or TRBV12-4 to TRBJ2-5; D unresolved. This CDR3 is 15 amino acids long. The V end lost 3 bases, the J end lost 1 base, and 12 bases lay between the germline ends. The CDR3 DNA reads as TGTGCCAGCAGTTTTCGGCCGCCCTTCCAAGAGACCCAGTACTTC. Translating it yields CASSFRPPFQETQYF.